This passage covers 17 T cell receptor beta chains from one sample sequenced in a study of blood T cell repertoires in COVID-19. The assay was immunoSEQ multiplex PCR, and TCRdb's table has in-frame clones only and misses some. The table lists more than 120,000 clones, about 91% of them singletons. Sample: peripheral blood. These receptors all stem from a human donor in a cohort sampled during active COVID-19.

The chain is built from TRBV21-1 and TRBJ1-6; the table's TRBD1 call for D was not verified on the DNA. TRBV21-1 is termed a pseudogene. CDR3 length: 12 amino acids. The DNA for the CDR3 is TGTGCCAGCAGCCTCAGGGGTTCACCCCTCCACTTT. Residues: CASSLRGSPLHF.

The chain recombines TRBV5-5 with TRBJ2-7, with D possibly matching TRBD1 (6 bases). Trimming left V 0 bases short and J 5 bases short, with 12 bases between. Germline values: CDR1 SGHKS, CDR2 YYEKEE (reference sequence). This CDR3 spans 14 amino acids. The DNA for the CDR3 is TGTGCCAGCAGCTTGGTAGCAGGGGTGAACGAGCAGTACTTC. Its translation is CASSLVAGVNEQYF.

V and J are TRBV4-3 and TRBJ1-3; D perhaps matches TRBD1 (6 bases). This CDR3 contains 16 residues. V was pared by 0 bases and J by 1 base, with 10 bases between. From germline, CDR1 is LGHNA and CDR2 YSLEER. The CDR3 sequence: CASSQEVGGSGNTIYF. The CDR3 DNA follows: TGCGCCAGCAGCCAAGAGGTAGGGGGATCTGGAAACACCATATATTTT.

The chain has TRBV4-2 and TRBJ1-2; 9 bases are shared with TRBD1. The V segment lost 4 bases and the J segment 7 bases; nucleotides outside the gene matches: 4. This CDR3 is built from 13 residues. Germline-derived CDR1 and CDR2 are LGHNA and YNFKEQ. DNA of the CDR3: TGTGCCAGCAGCCCTTGGGACAGGGCTGGCTACACCTTC. This sequence encodes CASSPWDRAGYTF.

The chain combines TRBV6-5 with TRBJ1-2, with TRBD1 matching over 8 bases. The germline V gene has CDR1 MNHEY and CDR2 SVGAGI. The V segment lost 5 bases and the J segment 4 bases; nucleotides outside the gene matches: 9. The CDR3 spans 15 residues. This CDR3 reads CASSPSQGATYGYTF. CDR3 coding DNA: TGTGCCAGCAGTCCATCGCAGGGGGCGACCTATGGCTACACCTTC.

As for this clone: A read error may account for a junction end that differs from germline. The V gene is TRBV2, the J gene TRBJ2-7, with D perhaps TRBD2 (6 bases). The CDR3 runs to 10 residues. Germline assignment: CDR1 SNHLY and CDR2 FYNNEI. The DNA for the CDR3 is TGTGCCAGCAGTGTGCCGGGGGTGCACTTC. This gives the protein CASSVPGVHF. The full variable domain, with the rest looked up from reference TRBV2 and TRBJ2-7, is EPEVTQTPSHQVTQMGQEVILRCVPISNHLYFYWYRQILGQKVEFLVSFYNNEISEKSEIFDDQFSVERPDGSNFTLKIRSTKLEDSAMYFCASSVPGVHFGPGTRLTVT.

This sequence joins TRBV4-1 and TRBJ2-7; TRBD2 matches at 8 bases. The V segment lost 2 bases and the J segment 9 bases; nucleotides outside the gene matches: 6. Germline-derived CDR1 and CDR2 are MGHRA and YSYEKL. This CDR3 spans 13 amino acids. CDR3 DNA sequence: TGCGCCAGCAGCCAAAAGGGAGCGGGGGTGCAGTACTTC. The encoded protein is CASSQKGAGVQYF.

V is TRBV14 and J is TRBJ2-1, with D possibly TRBD2 on 7 matching bases. The CDR3 loop spans 12 amino acids. The germline CDR1 and CDR2 sequences are SGHDN and FVKESK. V was cut by 5 bases and J by 12 bases, with 14 bases left in between. CDR3 residues: CASSSGGGWQFF. CDR3 sequence (DNA): TGTGCCAGCAGCTCTGGGGGGGGCTGGCAGTTCTTC.

The genes are TRBV7-9 and TRBJ1-2; 9 bases are a match to TRBD1. J gave up 8 bases and V 5 bases, and 3 bases lay outside the gene matches. CDR3 length: 12 residues. Germline loops: CDR1 SEHNR, CDR2 FQNEAQ (reference sequence). CDR3 amino acids: CASSPDRGGYTF. As DNA, the CDR3 is TGTGCCAGCAGCCCGGACAGGGGAGGCTACACCTTC.

The chain couples TRBV9 to TRBJ2-2; TRBD1 matches 8 bases. Germline V gene sequence: CDR1 SGDLS, CDR2 YYNGEE. The J segment lost 0 bases and the V segment lost 3 bases, leaving 10 bases of the junction unmatched. The CDR3 has 18 amino acids. The CDR3 DNA reads TGTGCCAGCAGCGGCCCTAGACAGGGGAGGCCGAACACCGGGGAGCTGTTTTTT. The encoded protein is CASSGPRQGRPNTGELFF.

The J gene is TRBJ2-5, the V gene TRBV2; D remains unclear. The CDR3 is made up of 14 amino acids. V was pared by 0 bases and J by 4 bases, with 9 bases between. CDR1 and CDR2 (germline): SNHLY, FYNNEI. CDR3 sequence (DNA): TGTGCCAGCAGTGAAGCGGGCCCCCGAGAGACCCAGTACTTC. Protein: CASSEAGPRETQYF.

The rearrangement joins TRBV29-1 to TRBJ2-3; the D is unclear. With 4 bases removed from V and 0 bases from J, the gap between germline ends came to 8 bases. The germline gives CDR1 SQVTM, CDR2 ANQGSEA. The CDR3 sequence is 13 residues long. DNA of the CDR3: TGCAGCGTTGCCCCCCAGAGCACAGATACGCAGTATTTT. Translation gives CSVAPQSTDTQYF.

This chain connects TRBV19 to TRBJ1-5, with 7 positions matching TRBD1. The CDR3 has 17 residues. CDR1 and CDR2 (germline): LNHDA, SQIVND (reference sequence). Trimming cost V 3 bases and J 2 bases; bases outside gene matches: 10. The DNA of the CDR3 is TGTGCCAGTAGTATCACCCAGGGGGACAGTGGCAATCAGCCCCAGCATTTT. This sequence encodes CASSITQGDSGNQPQHF. Together with reference TRBV19 and TRBJ1-5, the CDR3 gives the full variable domain: DGGITQSPKYLFRKEGQNVTLSCEQNLNHDAMYWYRQDPGQGLRLIYYSQIVNDFQKGDIAEGYSVSREKKESFPLTVTSAQKNPTAFYLCASSITQGDSGNQPQHFGDGTRLSIL.

J is TRBJ1-5 and V is TRBV10-3; a possible D gene is TRBD1 (6 bases). Germline V CDR1 and CDR2: ENHRY, SYGVKD. The V end was cut by 3 bases, the J end by 1 base, with 10 bases between. CDR3 length equals 15 residues. This chain's CDR3 is CAISEGQGSNQPQHF. CDR3 DNA sequence: TGTGCCATCAGTGAAGGGCAGGGGAGCAATCAGCCCCAGCATTTT.

The gene calls are TRBV20-1 and TRBJ1-4; 9 nucleotides align to TRBD1. Germline V gives CDR1 DFQATT, CDR2 SNEGSKA (reference sequence). Trimming removed 4 bases from V and 14 bases from J; junction bases left unmatched: 5. The CDR3 loop spans 11 amino acids. This chain's CDR3 is CSAKQGASLFF. The DNA of the CDR3 is TGCAGTGCTAAACAGGGGGCGTCTCTGTTTTTT.

This clone is a singleton in its sample. The CDR3 nucleotides read TGTGCCAGCAGCTCCAGGGGGCGAGGAAACGAGCAGTACTTC. Its translation is CASSSRGRGNEQYF. The V gene is TRBV5-8, the J gene TRBJ2-7, with 8 bases that match TRBD1. The CDR3 covers 14 residues. In germline, CDR1 is SGHTS, CDR2 YDEGEE. V was pared by 3 bases and J by 5 bases, with 7 bases of the junction left unmatched.

The chain links TRBV6-5 to TRBJ1-2; 10 bases are a match to TRBD1. Germline loops: CDR1 MNHEY, CDR2 SVGAGI. V was pared by 7 bases and J by 8 bases, with 13 bases of the junction left unmatched. This CDR3 has 15 amino acids. The DNA for the CDR3 is TGTGCCAGCACCCAGACAGGGGGCGCCCCGGGGGGCTACACCTTC. Translated: CASTQTGGAPGGYTF.